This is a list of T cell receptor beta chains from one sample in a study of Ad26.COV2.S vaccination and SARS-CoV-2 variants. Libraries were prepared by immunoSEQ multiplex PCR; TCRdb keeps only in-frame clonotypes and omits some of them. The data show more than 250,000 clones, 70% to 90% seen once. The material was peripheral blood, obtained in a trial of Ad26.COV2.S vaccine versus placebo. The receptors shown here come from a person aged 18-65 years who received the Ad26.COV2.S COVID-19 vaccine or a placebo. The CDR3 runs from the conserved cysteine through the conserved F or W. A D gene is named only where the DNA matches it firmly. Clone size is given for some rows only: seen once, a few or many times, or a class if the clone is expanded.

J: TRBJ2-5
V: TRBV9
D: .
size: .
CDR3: CASSVGGAQETQYF
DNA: TGTGCCAGCAGCGTAGGCGGGGCCCAAGAGACCCAGTACTTC

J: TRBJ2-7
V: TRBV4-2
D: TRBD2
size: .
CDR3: CASSQDLSGRAPYEQYF
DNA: TGTGCCAGCAGCCAAGATTTATCCGGGAGGGCCCCCTACGAGCAGTACTTC

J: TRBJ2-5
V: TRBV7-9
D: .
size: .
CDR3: CASSQAVGLETQYF
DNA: TGTGCCAGCAGCCAGGCCGTAGGGCTCGAGACCCAGTACTTC

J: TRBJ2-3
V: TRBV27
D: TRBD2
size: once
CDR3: CASSLSSWAGGADTQYF
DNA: TGTGCCAGCAGTTTATCGTCCTGGGCGGGAGGGGCAGATACGCAGTATTTT

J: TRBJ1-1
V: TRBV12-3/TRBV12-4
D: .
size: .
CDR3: CASSSTGSEAFF
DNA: TGTGCCAGCAGTTCAACAGGGTCTGAAGCTTTCTTT

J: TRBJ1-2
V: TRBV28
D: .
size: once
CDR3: CASSYKWLEPGYTF
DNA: TGTGCCAGCAGTTACAAGTGGCTAGAACCTGGCTACACCTTC

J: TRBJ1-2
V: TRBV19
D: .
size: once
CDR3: CASAGAGSIGYTF
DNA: TGTGCCAGCGCCGGGGCAGGGTCAATAGGCTACACCTTC

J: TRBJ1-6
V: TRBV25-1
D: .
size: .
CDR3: CASSEYQGRNSPLHF
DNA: TGTGCCAGCAGTGAATATCAGGGGAGGAATTCACCCCTCCACTTT

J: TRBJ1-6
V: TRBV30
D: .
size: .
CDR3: CAWKGTGISPLHF
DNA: TGTGCCTGGAAGGGGACGGGTATTTCACCCCTCCACTTT

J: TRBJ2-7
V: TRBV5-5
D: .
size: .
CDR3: CASSLPYSYEQYF
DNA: TGTGCCAGCAGCTTGCCCTACTCCTACGAGCAGTACTTC

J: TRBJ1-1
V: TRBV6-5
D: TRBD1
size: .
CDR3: CASSRTGNTEAFF
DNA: TGTGCCAGCAGCAGGACAGGGAACACTGAAGCTTTCTTT

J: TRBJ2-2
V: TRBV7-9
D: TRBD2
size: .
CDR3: CASSLSVRGDTGELFF
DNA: TGTGCCAGCAGCTTATCAGTTCGGGGGGATACCGGGGAGCTGTTTTTT

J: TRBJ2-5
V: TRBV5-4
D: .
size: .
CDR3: CASSLGRQPQETQYF
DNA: TGTGCCAGCAGCTTGGGCCGACAGCCCCAAGAGACCCAGTACTTC

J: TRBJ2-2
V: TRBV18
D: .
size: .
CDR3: CASSPIANTGELFF
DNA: TGTGCCAGCTCACCAATTGCGAACACCGGGGAGCTGTTTTTT

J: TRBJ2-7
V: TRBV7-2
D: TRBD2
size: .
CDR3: CASSFRTSGRVEPYEQYF
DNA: TGTGCCAGCAGCTTCAGGACTAGCGGGAGGGTTGAGCCCTACGAGCAGTACTTC

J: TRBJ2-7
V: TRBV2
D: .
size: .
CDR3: CASMVGPTNRRLYEQYF
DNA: TGTGCCAGCATGGTAGGACCAACGAACCGACGACTTTACGAGCAGTACTTC

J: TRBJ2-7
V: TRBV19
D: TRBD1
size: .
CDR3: CASSGTGGPRDYEQYF
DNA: TGTGCCAGTAGTGGGACAGGGGGCCCGCGGGATTACGAGCAGTACTTC

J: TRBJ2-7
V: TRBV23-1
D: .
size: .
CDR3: CASKGPYEQYF
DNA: TGCGCCAGCAAGGGCCCCTACGAGCAGTACTTC

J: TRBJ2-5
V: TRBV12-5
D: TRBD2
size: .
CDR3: CASGLGLAGKMETQYF
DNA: TGTGCTAGTGGTTTGGGCCTAGCGGGCAAAATGGAGACCCAGTACTTC

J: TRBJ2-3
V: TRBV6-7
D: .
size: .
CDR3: CASSYNKKGSTDTQYF
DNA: TGTGCCAGCAGTTATAATAAGAAAGGAAGCACAGATACGCAGTATTTT

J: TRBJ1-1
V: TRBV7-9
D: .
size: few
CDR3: CASSDQQMGGDTEAFF
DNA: TGTGCCAGCAGCGACCAACAGATGGGGGGCGACACTGAAGCTTTCTTT

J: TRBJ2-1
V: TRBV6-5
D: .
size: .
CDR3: CASRNYRDHYNEQFF
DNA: TGTGCCAGCAGGAATTACAGGGATCACTACAATGAGCAGTTCTTC

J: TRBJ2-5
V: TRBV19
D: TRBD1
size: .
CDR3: CASSIGQGARETQYF
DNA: TGTGCCAGTAGTATCGGGCAGGGGGCGAGAGAGACCCAGTACTTC

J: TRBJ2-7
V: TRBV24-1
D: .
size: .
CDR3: CATSDKAFSSYEQYF
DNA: TGTGCCACCAGTGATAAGGCGTTCAGCTCCTACGAGCAGTACTTC

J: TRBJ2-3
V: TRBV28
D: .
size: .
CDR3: CASSLWGTTDTQYF
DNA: TGTGCCAGCAGTTTATGGGGTACAACAGATACGCAGTATTTT

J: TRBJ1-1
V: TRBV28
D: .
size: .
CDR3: CASSLGTPGVREAFF
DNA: TGTGCCAGCAGTTTGGGTACCCCGGGGGTAAGAGAAGCTTTCTTT

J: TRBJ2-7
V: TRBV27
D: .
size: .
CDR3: CASSLSGVPGSYEQYF
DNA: TGTGCCAGCAGTTTATCGGGGGTGCCGGGCTCCTACGAGCAGTACTTC

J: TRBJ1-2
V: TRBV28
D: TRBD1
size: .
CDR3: CAGSGDSRTGGVYGYTF
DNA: TGTGCCGGGAGTGGGGACTCTCGGACAGGGGGCGTCTATGGCTACACCTTC

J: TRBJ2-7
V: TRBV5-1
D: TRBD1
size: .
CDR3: CASSLSGTGGLEQYF
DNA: TGCGCCAGCAGCTTGTCGGGGACAGGGGGCCTCGAGCAGTACTTC

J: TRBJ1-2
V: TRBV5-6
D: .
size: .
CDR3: CASSPFRQSAGGYTF
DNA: TGTGCCAGCAGCCCTTTTCGGCAGTCCGCCGGAGGCTACACCTTC

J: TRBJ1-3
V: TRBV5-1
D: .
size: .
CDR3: CASSRGGTSALGGNTIYF
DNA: TGCGCCAGCAGTAGAGGGGGGACATCGGCTTTGGGAGGAAACACCATATATTTT

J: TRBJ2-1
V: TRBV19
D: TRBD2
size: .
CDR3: CASRGGDSVYNEQFF
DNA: TGTGCCAGTAGGGGGGGGGACTCCGTATACAATGAGCAGTTCTTC